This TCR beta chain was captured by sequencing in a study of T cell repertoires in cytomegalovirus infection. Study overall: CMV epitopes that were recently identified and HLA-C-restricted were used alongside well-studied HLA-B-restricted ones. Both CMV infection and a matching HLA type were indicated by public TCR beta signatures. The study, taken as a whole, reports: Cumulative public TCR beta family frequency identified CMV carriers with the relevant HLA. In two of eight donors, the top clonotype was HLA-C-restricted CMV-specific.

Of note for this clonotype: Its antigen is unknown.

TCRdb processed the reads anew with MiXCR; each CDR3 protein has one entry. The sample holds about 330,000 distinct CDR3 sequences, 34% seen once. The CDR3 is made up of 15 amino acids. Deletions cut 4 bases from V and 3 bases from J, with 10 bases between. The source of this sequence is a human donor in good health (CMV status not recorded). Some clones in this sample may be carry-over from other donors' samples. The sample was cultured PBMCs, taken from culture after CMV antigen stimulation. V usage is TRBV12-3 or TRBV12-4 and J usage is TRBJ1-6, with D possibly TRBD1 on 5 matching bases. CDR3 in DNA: TGTGCCAGCAGTTCGGCTGGGGGCTATAATTCACCCCTCCACTTT. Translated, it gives CASSSAGGYNSPLHF.